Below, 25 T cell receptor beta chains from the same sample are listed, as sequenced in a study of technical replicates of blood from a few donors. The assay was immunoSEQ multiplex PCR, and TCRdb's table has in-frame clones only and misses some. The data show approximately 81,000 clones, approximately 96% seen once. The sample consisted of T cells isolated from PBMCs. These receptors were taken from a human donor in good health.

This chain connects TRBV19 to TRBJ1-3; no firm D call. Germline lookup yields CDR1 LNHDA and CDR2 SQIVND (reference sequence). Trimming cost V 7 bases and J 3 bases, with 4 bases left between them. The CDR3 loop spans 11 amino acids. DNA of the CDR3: TGTGCCAGTATCCTTGGAAACACCATATATTTT. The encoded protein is CASILGNTIYF.

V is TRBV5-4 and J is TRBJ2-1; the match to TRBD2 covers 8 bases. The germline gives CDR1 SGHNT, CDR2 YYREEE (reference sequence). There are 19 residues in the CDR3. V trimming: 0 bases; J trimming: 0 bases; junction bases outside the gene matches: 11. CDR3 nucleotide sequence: TGTGCCAGCAGCTTGGTGGGTCATAGCGGGGTGTACTCCTACAATGAGCAGTTCTTC. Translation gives CASSLVGHSGVYSYNEQFF.

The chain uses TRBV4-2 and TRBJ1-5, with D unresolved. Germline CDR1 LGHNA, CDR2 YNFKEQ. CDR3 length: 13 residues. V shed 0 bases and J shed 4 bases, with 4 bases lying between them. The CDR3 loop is CASSQDRNQPQHF. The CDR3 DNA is TGTGCCAGCAGCCAAGATCGTAATCAGCCCCAGCATTTT.

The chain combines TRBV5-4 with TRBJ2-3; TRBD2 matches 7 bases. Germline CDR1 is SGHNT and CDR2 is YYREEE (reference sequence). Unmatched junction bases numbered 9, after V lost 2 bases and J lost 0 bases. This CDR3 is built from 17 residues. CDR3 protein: CASSFRVAGTSTDTQYF. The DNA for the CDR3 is TGTGCCAGCAGCTTTAGAGTAGCGGGTACTAGCACAGATACGCAGTATTTT.

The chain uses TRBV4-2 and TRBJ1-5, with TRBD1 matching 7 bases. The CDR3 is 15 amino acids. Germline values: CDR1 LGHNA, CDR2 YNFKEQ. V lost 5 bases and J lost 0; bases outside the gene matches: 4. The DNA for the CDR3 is TGTGCCAGCAGCTCGGGACAGTATAGCAATCAGCCCCAGCATTTT. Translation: CASSSGQYSNQPQHF.

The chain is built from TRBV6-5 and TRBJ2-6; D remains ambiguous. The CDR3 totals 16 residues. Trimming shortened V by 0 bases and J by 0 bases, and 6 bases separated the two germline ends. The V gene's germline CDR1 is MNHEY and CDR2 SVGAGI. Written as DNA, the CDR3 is TGTGCCAGCAGTTACTCCGTCCTCTCTGGGGCCAACGTCCTGACTTTC. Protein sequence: CASSYSVLSGANVLTF.

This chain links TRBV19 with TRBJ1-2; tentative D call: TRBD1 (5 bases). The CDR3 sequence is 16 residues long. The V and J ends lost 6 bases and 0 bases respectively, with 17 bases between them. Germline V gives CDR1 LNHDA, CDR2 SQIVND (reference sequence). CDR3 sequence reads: CASSPDRPATNYGYTF. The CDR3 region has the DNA TGTGCCAGTAGCCCAGACAGACCTGCGACTAACTATGGCTACACCTTC.

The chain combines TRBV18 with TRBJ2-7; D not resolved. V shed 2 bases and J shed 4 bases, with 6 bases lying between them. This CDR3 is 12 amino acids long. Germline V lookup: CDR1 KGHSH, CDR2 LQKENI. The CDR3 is CASSPGTYEQYF. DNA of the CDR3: TGTGCCAGCTCACCAGGCACGTACGAGCAGTACTTC.

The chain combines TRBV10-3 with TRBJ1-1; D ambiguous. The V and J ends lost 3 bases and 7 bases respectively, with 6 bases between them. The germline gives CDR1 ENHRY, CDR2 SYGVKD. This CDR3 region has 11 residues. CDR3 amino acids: CAISDDYEAFF. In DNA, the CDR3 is TGTGCCATCAGTGACGACTATGAAGCTTTCTTT.

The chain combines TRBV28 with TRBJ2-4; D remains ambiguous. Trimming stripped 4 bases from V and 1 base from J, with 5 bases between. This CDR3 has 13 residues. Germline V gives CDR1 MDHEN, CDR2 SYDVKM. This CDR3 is CASSSVAKNIQYF. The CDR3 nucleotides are TGTGCCAGCAGTTCAGTTGCCAAAAACATTCAGTACTTC.

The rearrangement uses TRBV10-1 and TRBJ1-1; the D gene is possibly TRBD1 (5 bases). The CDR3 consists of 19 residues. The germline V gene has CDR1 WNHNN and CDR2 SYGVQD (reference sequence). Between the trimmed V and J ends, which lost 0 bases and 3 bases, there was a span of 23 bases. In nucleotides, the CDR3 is TGCGCCAGCAGTGAGTCACAAGACAGACTGAGTATTTGGGACACTGAAGCTTTCTTT. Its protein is CASSESQDRLSIWDTEAFF.

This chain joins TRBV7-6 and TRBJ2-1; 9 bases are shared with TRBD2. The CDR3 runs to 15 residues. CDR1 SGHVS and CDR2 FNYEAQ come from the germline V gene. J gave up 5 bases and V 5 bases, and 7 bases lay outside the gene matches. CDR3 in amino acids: CASSISWTSDNEQFF. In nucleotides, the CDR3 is TGTGCCAGCAGCATAAGCTGGACTAGCGACAATGAGCAGTTCTTC.

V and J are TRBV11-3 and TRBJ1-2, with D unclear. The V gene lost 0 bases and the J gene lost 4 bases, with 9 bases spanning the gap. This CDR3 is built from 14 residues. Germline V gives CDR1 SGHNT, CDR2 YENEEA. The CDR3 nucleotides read TGTGCCAGCAGCTTAGACAGCGGACTCTATGGCTACACCTTC. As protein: CASSLDSGLYGYTF.

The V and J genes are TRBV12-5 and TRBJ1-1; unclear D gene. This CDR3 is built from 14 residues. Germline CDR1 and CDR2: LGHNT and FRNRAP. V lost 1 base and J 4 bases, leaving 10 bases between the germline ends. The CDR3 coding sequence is TGTGCTAGTGGTTTGGGAGGGTCCGTCACTGAAGCTTTCTTT. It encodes CASGLGGSVTEAFF.

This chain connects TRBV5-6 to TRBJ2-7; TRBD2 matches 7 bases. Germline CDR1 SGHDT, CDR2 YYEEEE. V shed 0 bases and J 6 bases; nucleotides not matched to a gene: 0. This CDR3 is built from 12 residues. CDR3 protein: CASSLAGGEQYF. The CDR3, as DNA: TGTGCCAGCAGCTTGGCGGGGGGCGAGCAGTACTTC.

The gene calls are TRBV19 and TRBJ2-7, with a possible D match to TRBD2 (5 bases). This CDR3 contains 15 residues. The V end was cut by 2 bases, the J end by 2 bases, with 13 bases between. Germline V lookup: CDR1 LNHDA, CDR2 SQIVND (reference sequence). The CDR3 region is CASSILTGSAYEQYF. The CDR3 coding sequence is TGTGCCAGTAGTATACTAACGGGGTCCGCCTACGAGCAGTACTTC.

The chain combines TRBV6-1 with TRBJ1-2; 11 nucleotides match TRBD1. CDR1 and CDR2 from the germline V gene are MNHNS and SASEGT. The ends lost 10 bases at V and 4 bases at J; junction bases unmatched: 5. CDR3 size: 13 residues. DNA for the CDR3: TGTGCCACTCGGACAGGGGGCGGCTATGGCTACACCTTC. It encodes CATRTGGGYGYTF.

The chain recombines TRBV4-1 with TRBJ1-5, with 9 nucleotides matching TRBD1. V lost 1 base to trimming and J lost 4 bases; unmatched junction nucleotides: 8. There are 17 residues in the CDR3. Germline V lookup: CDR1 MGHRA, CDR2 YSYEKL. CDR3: CASSQGAGQGINQPQHF. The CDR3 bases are TGCGCCAGCAGCCAAGGGGCGGGACAGGGAATTAATCAGCCCCAGCATTTT.

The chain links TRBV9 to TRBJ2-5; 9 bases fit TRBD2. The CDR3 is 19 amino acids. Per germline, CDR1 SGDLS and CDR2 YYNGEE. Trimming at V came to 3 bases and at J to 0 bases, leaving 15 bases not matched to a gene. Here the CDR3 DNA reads TGTGCCAGCAGCGCCCCGCGATTTAACTCTAGCGGGGACCAAGAGACCCAGTACTTC. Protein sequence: CASSAPRFNSSGDQETQYF.

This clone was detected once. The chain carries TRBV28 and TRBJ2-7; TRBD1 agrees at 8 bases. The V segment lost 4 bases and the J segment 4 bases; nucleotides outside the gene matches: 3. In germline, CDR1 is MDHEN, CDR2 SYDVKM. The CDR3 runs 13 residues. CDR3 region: CASSSGQEYEQYF. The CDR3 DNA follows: TGTGCCAGCAGTTCGGGACAGGAGTACGAGCAGTACTTC.

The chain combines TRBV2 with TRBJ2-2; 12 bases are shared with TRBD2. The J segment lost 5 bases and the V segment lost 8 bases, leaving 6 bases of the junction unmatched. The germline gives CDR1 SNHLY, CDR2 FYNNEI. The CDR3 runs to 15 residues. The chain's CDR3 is CASPRLAGDTGELFF. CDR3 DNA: TGTGCCAGCCCAAGACTAGCGGGAGATACCGGGGAGCTGTTTTTT. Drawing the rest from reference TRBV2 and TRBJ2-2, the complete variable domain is EPEVTQTPSHQVTQMGQEVILRCVPISNHLYFYWYRQILGQKVEFLVSFYNNEISEKSEIFDDQFSVERPDGSNFTLKIRSTKLEDSAMYFCASPRLAGDTGELFFGEGSRLTVL.

CDR3 sequence: CASSAAGGSGNTIYF. CDR3 bases: TGTGCCAGCAGCGCCGCAGGGGGCTCTGGAAACACCATATATTTT. This chain joins TRBV9 and TRBJ1-3; 7 bases fit TRBD1. CDR3 length: 15 amino acids. Germline CDR1 and CDR2: SGDLS and YYNGEE. Germline trimming cut 3 bases from V and 0 bases from J; bases unmatched to any gene: 3.

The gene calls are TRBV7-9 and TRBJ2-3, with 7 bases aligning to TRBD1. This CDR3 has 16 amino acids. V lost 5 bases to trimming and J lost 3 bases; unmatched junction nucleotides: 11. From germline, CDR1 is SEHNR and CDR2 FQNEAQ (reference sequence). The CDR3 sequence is CASSRRGGIGTDTQYF. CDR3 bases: TGTGCCAGCAGCCGCAGAGGGGGCATAGGGACAGATACGCAGTATTTT.

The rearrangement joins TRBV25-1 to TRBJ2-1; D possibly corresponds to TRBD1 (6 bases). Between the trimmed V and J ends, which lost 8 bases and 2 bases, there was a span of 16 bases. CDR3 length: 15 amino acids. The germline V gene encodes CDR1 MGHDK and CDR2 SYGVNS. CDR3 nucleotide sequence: TGTGCCAGCGATGGGGGCCGGCTGCCCTACAATGAGCAGTTCTTC. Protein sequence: CASDGGRLPYNEQFF.

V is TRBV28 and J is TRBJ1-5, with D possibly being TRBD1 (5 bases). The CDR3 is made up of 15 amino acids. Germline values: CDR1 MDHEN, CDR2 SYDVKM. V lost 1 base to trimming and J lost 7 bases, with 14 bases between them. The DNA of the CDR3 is TGTGCCAGCAGTTTATATCAGGGATCGCGGCAGCCCCAGCATTTT. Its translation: CASSLYQGSRQPQHF. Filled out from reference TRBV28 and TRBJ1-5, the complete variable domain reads DVKVTQSSRYLVKRTGEKVFLECVQDMDHENMFWYRQDPGLGLRLIYFSYDVKMKEKGDIPEGYSVSREKKERFSLILESASTNQTSMYLCASSLYQGSRQPQHFGDGTRLSIL.